A single sample gave rise to the 18 T cell receptor beta chains below, sequenced in a study of regulatory T cells in long-lasting Graves disease. The time point: newly diagnosed GD, antithyroid drugs for less than 3 months. Extracted PBMC RNA gave rise to the TCR library. TCR beta libraries were built with iRepertoire HTBI primers and Arm-PCR of CDR3 regions. MiXCR, applied by TCRdb to the multiplex PCR reads, yields one record per CDR3 protein. Of a few hundred thousand distinct CDR3 sequences in the sample, over 20% were seen once. Sample: peripheral blood mononuclear cells (PBMCs), taken at new diagnosis, from a patient treated with antithyroid drugs. The receptors here all came from a female donor with Graves disease.

This clonotype has at least ten counts. The chain joins TRBV9 to TRBJ1-6, with TRBD1 as a possible D gene (6 bases). Trimming shortened V by 5 bases and J by 7 bases, and 10 bases separated the two germline ends. Per the germline V gene, CDR1 is SGDLS and CDR2 is YYNGEE. CDR3 length: 13 residues. The CDR3, as DNA: TGTGCCAGCAGTTGGCAGGGGAATTCACCCCTCCACTTT. Translating gives CASSWQGNSPLHF.

As concerns this clonotype: A much larger clone differs by one base, so this may be a read error. V and J are TRBV12-3 or TRBV12-4 and TRBJ2-3; D may be TRBD1 (6 bases). The CDR3 runs to 14 residues. With 4 bases removed from V and 7 bases from J, the gap between germline ends came to 15 bases. The CDR3 sequence is CASSSEAGVNTQYF. The CDR3 DNA sequence: TGTGCCAGCAGTTCAGAAGCAGGGGTGAATACGCAGTATTTT.

Many counts were recorded for this clonotype. V usage is TRBV2 and J usage is TRBJ1-5, with D perhaps TRBD1 (5 bases). The germline gives CDR1 SNHLY, CDR2 FYNNEI. CDR3 length: 14 residues. V was shortened by 5 bases and J by 4 bases, with 12 bases between the two germline ends. CDR3 nucleotides: TGTGCCAGCAGTTCCGGGGGGGGGAATCAGCCCCAGCATTTT. Protein product: CASSSGGGNQPQHF.

As to this clonotype: The junction shows a germline mismatch at one end, possibly a read error. The chain joins TRBV6-5 to TRBJ2-1, with D maybe TRBD2 (6 bases). The CDR3 has 15 amino acids. Germline assignment: CDR1 MNHEY and CDR2 SVGAGI. CDR3 residues: CASSYSRGAHNEQLF. The CDR3 DNA follows: TGTGCCAGCAGTTACTCTCGCGGGGCCCACAATGAGCAGCTCTTC.

This clonotype was picked up many times. J is TRBJ2-7 and V is TRBV6-2 or TRBV6-3; TRBD1 matches at 7 bases. Germline V gives CDR1 MNHEY, CDR2 SVGEGT. The CDR3 consists of 14 residues. With 6 bases clipped from V and 3 bases from J, the junction kept 8 bases outside the gene matches. CDR3 region: CASRSDRTNYEQYF. The CDR3 region has the DNA TGTGCCAGCAGGTCGGACAGGACCAACTACGAGCAGTACTTC.

At least ten counts were recorded for this clonotype. The chain employs TRBV29-1 and TRBJ1-2; D not resolved. The V gene lost 7 bases and the J gene lost 0 bases, with 12 bases spanning the gap. Looked up from germline, CDR1 is SQVTM and CDR2 is ANQGSEA. This CDR3 is 13 amino acids long. The CDR3 DNA follows: TGCAGCGCCCGATGGGCGTCTAACTATGGCTACACCTTC. Translated, it gives CSARWASNYGYTF. Together with reference TRBV29-1 and TRBJ1-2, the CDR3 gives the full variable domain: SAVISQKPSRDICQRGTSLTIQCQVDSQVTMMFWYRQQPGQSLTLIATANQGSEATYESGFVIDKFPISRPNLTFSTLTVSNMSPEDSSIYLCSARWASNYGYTFGSGTRLTVV.

This clonotype showed up many times. CDR3 coding DNA: TGTGCCAGCAGCAAATCTAGCGGGGGGGCTGAGGCCGGGGAGCTGTTTTTT. It specifies CASSKSSGGAEAGELFF. V is TRBV11-1 and J is TRBJ2-2, with TRBD2 matching 12 bases. Germline CDR1 reads SGHAT; CDR2 reads FQDESV (reference sequence). This CDR3 comprises 17 residues. V lost 5 bases, J lost 6 bases, and 10 bases stayed unmatched.

This clonotype was seen just once. V gene TRBV5-8 combines with J gene TRBJ2-1; D perhaps matches TRBD2 (6 bases). Germline CDR1 is SGHTS and CDR2 is YDEGEE. CDR3 length: 16 residues. Trimming left V 0 bases short and J 7 bases short, with 17 bases between. CDR3 sequence (DNA): TGTGCCAGCAGCTTGGCGCCCCTTCCCGGAGGGAATGAGCAGTTCTTC. Translated, it gives CASSLAPLPGGNEQFF.

This clonotype has ten or more counts. V and J are TRBV11-3 and TRBJ2-3, with 8 nucleotides matching TRBD2. CDR3 length: 15 amino acids. Germline CDR1 reads SGHNT; CDR2 reads YENEEA. With V trimmed by 5 bases and J by 1 base, 5 bases remained unmatched. CDR3 nucleotide sequence: TGTGCCAGCAGCCTACACGGGGGGGGCACAGATACGCAGTATTTT. It specifies CASSLHGGGTDTQYF.

This clonotype was seen at least ten times. CDR3 residues: CATSDLSPSYGYTF. The CDR3 DNA sequence: TGTGCCACCAGTGATTTGTCTCCCTCCTATGGCTACACCTTC. The gene calls are TRBV24-1 and TRBJ1-2; D remains unclear. CDR3 length: 14 amino acids. CDR1 and CDR2 (germline): KGHDR, SFDVKD. Trimming left V 0 bases short and J 4 bases short, with 8 bases between.

This clonotype was picked up many times. The chain carries TRBV10-3 and TRBJ1-2; D gene uncertain. V was trimmed by 3 bases and J by 2 bases, leaving 4 bases between them. The CDR3 has 12 residues. CDR1 is ENHRY and CDR2 is SYGVKD in the germline V gene. In DNA, the CDR3 is TGTGCCATCAGTGACGTGAACTATGGCTACACCTTC. Amino acid sequence: CAISDVNYGYTF.

Ten or more counts support this clonotype. In DNA form, the CDR3 reads TGCAGTGCGCCCGGAGACAGGCCGCACTATGGCTACACCTTC. Its protein product is CSAPGDRPHYGYTF. V and J are TRBV20-1 and TRBJ1-2; tentative D call: TRBD1 (6 bases). The V gene's germline CDR1 is DFQATT and CDR2 SNEGSKA (reference sequence). Trimming left V 6 bases short and J 3 bases short, with 17 bases between. The CDR3 length is 14 residues.

This clonotype was observed at least ten times. The genes are TRBV6-1 and TRBJ1-3; 7 positions match TRBD1. This CDR3 is built from 16 residues. V lost 7 bases to trimming and J lost 4 bases; unmatched junction nucleotides: 13. Germline lookup yields CDR1 MNHNS and CDR2 SASEGT. In DNA form, the CDR3 reads TGTGCCAGCAAGGGGGCAGGGACAGTCCCCGGAAACACCATATATTTT. Its protein is CASKGAGTVPGNTIYF.

This clonotype was observed many times. The chain recombines TRBV4-3 with TRBJ2-3, with 8 nucleotides matching TRBD2. The CDR3 consists of 17 residues. V was clipped by 0 bases and J by 2 bases; unmatched bases: 7. The germline V gene has CDR1 LGHNA and CDR2 YSLEER. The CDR3 DNA reads TGCGCCAGCAGCCAAGATACAAGCGGGGGCGACACAGATACGCAGTATTTT. As protein: CASSQDTSGGDTDTQYF.

Of note for this clonotype: A read error is likely here: a far larger clone is one base away. Because the CDR3 is missing its conserved closing phenylalanine or tryptophan, this is likely a read error. V gene TRBV12-3 or TRBV12-4 combines with J gene TRBJ2-1; D gene uncertain. The closer fit of TRBJ2-5 to the DNA end suggests the J call may be wrong. The CDR3 has 11 amino acids. DNA of the CDR3: TGTGCCAGTAAAATTGGGGAGACCCAGTACTCC. Its translation: CASKIGETQYS.

This clonotype was detected many times. This chain connects TRBV6-1 to TRBJ1-1; D unresolved. V gave up 6 bases and J gave up 4 bases, with 12 bases separating them. Germline V CDR1 and CDR2: MNHNS, SASEGT. The CDR3 runs 13 residues. The CDR3 region is CASRPNSGTEAFF. The CDR3 coding sequence is TGTGCCAGCAGACCTAACTCAGGCACTGAAGCTTTCTTT.

The sample holds many counts of this clonotype. The chain is built from TRBV27 and TRBJ2-1; D could derive from TRBD1 or TRBD2 (7 bases each). Germline CDR1 and CDR2: MNHEY and SMNVEV (reference sequence). There are 15 residues in the CDR3. Trimming removed 2 bases at V and 7 bases at J, with 15 bases between. The CDR3 loop reads CASSLGQGGGNEQFF. The CDR3 DNA reads TGTGCCAGCAGTTTAGGGCAGGGGGGAGGGAATGAGCAGTTCTTC.

At least ten counts were recorded for this clonotype. The chain couples TRBV18 to TRBJ2-1; TRBD2 agrees at 13 bases. Per the germline V gene, CDR1 is KGHSH and CDR2 is LQKENI. Germline trimming cut 3 bases from V and 9 bases from J; bases unmatched to any gene: 5. The CDR3 loop spans 15 amino acids. CDR3 sequence reads: CASSPRLAGGSEQFF. CDR3 nucleotide sequence: TGTGCCAGCTCACCGCGACTAGCGGGGGGTTCTGAGCAGTTCTTC.